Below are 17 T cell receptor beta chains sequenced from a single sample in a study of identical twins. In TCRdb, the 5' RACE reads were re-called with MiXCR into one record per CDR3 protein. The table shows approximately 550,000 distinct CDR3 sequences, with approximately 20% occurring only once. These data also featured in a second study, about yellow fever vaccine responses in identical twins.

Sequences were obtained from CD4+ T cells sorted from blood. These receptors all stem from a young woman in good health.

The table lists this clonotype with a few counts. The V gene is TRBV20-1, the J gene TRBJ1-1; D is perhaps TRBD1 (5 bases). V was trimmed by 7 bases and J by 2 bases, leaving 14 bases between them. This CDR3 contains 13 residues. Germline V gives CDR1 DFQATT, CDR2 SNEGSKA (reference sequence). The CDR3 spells CSVAPTANTEAFF. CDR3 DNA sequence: TGCAGTGTCGCCCCGACAGCCAACACTGAAGCTTTCTTT.

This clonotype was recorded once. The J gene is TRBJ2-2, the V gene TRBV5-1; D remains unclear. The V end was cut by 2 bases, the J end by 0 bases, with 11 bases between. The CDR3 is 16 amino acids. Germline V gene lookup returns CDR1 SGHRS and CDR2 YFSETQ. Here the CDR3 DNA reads TGCGCCAGCAGCTTCAGGACCACCGCGAACACCGGGGAGCTGTTTTTT. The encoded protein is CASSFRTTANTGELFF. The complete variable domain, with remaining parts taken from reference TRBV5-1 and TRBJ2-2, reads KAGVTQTPRYLIKTRGQQVTLSCSPISGHRSVSWYQQTPGQGLQFLFEYFSETQRNKGNFPGRFSGRQFSNSRSEMNVSTLELGDSALYLCASSFRTTANTGELFFGEGSRLTVL.

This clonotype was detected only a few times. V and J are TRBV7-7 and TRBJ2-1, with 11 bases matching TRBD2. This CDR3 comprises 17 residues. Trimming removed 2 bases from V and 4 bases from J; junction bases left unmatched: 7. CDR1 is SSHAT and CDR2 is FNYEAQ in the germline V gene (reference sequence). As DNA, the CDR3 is TGTGCCAGCAGCTTAAGGGGCGGGACTAGCGGTTACAATGAGCAGTTCTTC. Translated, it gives CASSLRGGTSGYNEQFF.

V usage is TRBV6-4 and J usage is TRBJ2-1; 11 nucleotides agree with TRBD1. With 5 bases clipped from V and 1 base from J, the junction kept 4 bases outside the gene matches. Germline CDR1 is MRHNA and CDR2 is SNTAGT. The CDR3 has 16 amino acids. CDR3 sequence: CASSLRDRGSYNEQFF. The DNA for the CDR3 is TGTGCCAGCAGTCTCCGGGACAGGGGGTCCTACAATGAGCAGTTCTTC.

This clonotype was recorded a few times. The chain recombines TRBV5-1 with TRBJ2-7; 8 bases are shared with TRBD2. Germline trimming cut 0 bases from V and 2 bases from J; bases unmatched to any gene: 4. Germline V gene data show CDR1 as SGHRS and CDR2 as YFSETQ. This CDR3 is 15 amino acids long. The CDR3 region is CASSLGSGGAYEQYF. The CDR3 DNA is TGCGCCAGCAGCTTGGGGTCGGGAGGGGCCTACGAGCAGTACTTC. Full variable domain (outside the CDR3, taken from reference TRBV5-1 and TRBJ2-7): KAGVTQTPRYLIKTRGQQVTLSCSPISGHRSVSWYQQTPGQGLQFLFEYFSETQRNKGNFPGRFSGRQFSNSRSEMNVSTLELGDSALYLCASSLGSGGAYEQYFGPGTRLTVT.

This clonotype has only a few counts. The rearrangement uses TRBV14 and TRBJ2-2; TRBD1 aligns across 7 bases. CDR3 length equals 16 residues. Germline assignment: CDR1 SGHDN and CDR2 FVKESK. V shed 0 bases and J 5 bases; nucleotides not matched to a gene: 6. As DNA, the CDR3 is TGTGCCAGCAGCCAAGATAGAGGGGGCAGGACCGGGGAGCTGTTTTTT. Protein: CASSQDRGGRTGELFF.

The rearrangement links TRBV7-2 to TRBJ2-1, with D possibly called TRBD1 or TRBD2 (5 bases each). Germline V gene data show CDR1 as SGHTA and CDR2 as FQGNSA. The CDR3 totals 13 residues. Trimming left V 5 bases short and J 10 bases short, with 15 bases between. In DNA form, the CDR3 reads TGTGCCAGCAGCCCGGGGACCCATGGGGAGCAGTTCTTC. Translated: CASSPGTHGEQFF.

CDR3 coding DNA: TGTGCCAGCAGTTTAGTTACTAGCGGGAGACGGAATGAGCAGTTCTTC. Its translation: CASSLVTSGRRNEQFF. This chain connects TRBV28 to TRBJ2-1, with 11 bases lining up with TRBD2. CDR1 and CDR2 (germline): MDHEN, SYDVKM. CDR3 size: 16 residues. V was pared by 2 bases and J by 7 bases, with 7 bases of the junction left unmatched.

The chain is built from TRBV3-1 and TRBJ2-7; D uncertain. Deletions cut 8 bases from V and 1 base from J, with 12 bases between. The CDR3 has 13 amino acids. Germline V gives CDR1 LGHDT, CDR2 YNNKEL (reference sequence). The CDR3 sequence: CASGTWWSYEQYV. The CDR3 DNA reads TGTGCCAGCGGAACTTGGTGGTCCTACGAGCAGTACGTC.

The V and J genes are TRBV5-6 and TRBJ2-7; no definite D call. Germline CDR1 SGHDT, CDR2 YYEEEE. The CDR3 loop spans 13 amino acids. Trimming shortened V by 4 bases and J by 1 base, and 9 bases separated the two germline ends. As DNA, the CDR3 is TGTGCCAGCAGCGCTCAGGTTTCCTACGAGCAGTACTTC. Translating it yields CASSAQVSYEQYF.

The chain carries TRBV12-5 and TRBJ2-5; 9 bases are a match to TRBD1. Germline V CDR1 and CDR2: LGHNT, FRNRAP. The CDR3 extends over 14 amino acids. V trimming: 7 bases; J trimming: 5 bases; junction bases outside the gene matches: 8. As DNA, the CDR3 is TGTGCTAGTGCCCTGGACAGGGGTAGGGAGACCCAGTACTTC. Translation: CASALDRGRETQYF. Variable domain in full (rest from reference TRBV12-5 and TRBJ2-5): DARVTQTPRHKVTEMGQEVTMRCQPILGHNTVFWYRQTMMQGLELLAYFRNRAPLDDSGMPKDRFSAEMPDATLATLKIQPSEPRDSAVYFCASALDRGRETQYFGPGTRLLVL.

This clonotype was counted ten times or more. CDR3 residues: CASSLTLAGGPVTGELFF. CDR3 coding DNA: TGCGCCAGCAGCTTGACCCTAGCGGGAGGGCCTGTCACCGGGGAGCTGTTTTTT. This rearrangement joins TRBV5-1 to TRBJ2-2; TRBD2 matches at 12 bases. Germline V CDR1 and CDR2: SGHRS, YFSETQ. V dropped 1 base and J dropped 4; count of bases not matched to a gene: 8. The CDR3 has 18 residues.

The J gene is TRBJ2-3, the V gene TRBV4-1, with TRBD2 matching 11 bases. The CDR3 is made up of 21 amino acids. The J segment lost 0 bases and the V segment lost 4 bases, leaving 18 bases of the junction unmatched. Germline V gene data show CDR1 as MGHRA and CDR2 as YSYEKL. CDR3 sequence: CASSPSWLGTSGTSSTDTQYF. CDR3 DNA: TGCGCCAGCAGCCCCAGCTGGTTGGGGACTAGCGGTACTTCTAGCACAGATACGCAGTATTTT.

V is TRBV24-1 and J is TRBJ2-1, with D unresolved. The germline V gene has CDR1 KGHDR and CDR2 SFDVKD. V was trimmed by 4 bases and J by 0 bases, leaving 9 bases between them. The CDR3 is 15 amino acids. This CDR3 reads CATSESLASYNEQFF. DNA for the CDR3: TGTGCCACCAGTGAAAGCTTAGCCTCCTACAATGAGCAGTTCTTC.

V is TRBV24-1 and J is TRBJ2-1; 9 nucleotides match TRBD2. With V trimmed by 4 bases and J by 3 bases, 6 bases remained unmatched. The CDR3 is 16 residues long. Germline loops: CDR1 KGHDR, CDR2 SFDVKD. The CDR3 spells CATSDVTSGDYNEQFF. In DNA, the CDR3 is TGTGCCACCAGTGACGTGACTAGCGGAGACTACAATGAGCAGTTCTTC.

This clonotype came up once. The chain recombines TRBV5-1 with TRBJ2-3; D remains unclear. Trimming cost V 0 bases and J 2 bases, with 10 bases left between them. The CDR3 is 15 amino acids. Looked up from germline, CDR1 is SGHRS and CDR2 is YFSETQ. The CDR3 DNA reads TGCGCCAGCAGCTTGGGCTCGTCCCTCACAGATACGCAGTATTTT. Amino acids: CASSLGSSLTDTQYF.

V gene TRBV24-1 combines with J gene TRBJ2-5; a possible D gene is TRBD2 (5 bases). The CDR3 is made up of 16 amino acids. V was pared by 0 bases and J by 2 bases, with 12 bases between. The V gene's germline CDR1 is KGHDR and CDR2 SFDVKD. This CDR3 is CATSDLRRGRQETQYF. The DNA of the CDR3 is TGTGCCACCAGTGATTTGAGGCGAGGGAGACAAGAGACCCAGTACTTC.